The count of the clone carrying this T cell receptor (beta chain) is one. Its antigen is not known. This could be a read error, since a much larger clone is one nucleotide away. The record originates from a study of Ad26.COV2.S vaccination and SARS-CoV-2 variants. The wider study: As a participant in COV1001, the donor was in the Ad26.COV2.S trial arm. Into the muscle, Ad26.COV2.S was dosed once or twice, 56 days apart.

V was shortened by 5 bases and J by 1 base, with 2 bases between the two germline ends. The germline V gene encodes CDR1 PRHDT and CDR2 FYEKMQ (reference sequence). The CDR3 loop spans 11 amino acids. Notes on the study in general: In vaccinated individuals, spike-specific CD8+ and CD4+ T cell responses reportedly displayed substantial breadth.

Treatment in this sample: some 20 received Ad26.COV2.S at low or high dose, single or two shots; 5 received placebo; per-sample allocation not given. Day 63 following the first vaccine or placebo injection was when the samples were taken. The data were produced by immunoSEQ multiplex PCR, yet TCRdb's version contains in-frame clones alone and is incomplete. The data contain about 350,000 clones, around 84% of them singletons. The chain couples TRBV13 to TRBJ2-5; D is unresolved. The TCR comes from a person aged 18-60 years who received the Ad26.COV2.S COVID-19 vaccine or a placebo. Sequencing used peripheral blood, obtained in a trial of Ad26.COV2.S vaccine versus placebo. The CDR3 protein is CASSLQETQYF. The CDR3 DNA reads as TGTGCCAGCAGCCTCCAAGAGACCCAGTACTTC.